This is a list of T cell receptor beta chains from one sample in a study of cytomegalovirus exposure and HLA in healthy donors. Using immunoSEQ multiplex PCR, the repertoire was profiled, and TCRdb retains in-frame clones only, with some absent. The sample includes 150,000 or so clones, around 80% of them seen just once. The specimen was PBMCs. The receptors were gathered from a woman between 18 and 30 years old in good health and CMV-seronegative. CDR3s include the opening cysteine and the closing phenylalanine or tryptophan. Fields, in order: V gene, clone size, J gene, D gene, CDR3 protein, CDR3 DNA. A D gene is named only where the DNA matches it firmly. The size entry is marked missing in some rows and otherwise reads once, few, many or a size class.

TRBV19,few,TRBJ1-4,-,CASSRQGTEKLFF,TGTGCCAGTAGTCGCCAGGGAACTGAAAAACTGTTTTTT
TRBV6-4,-,TRBJ2-1,TRBD2,CASSDSALAGGEQFF,TGTGCCAGCAGTGACTCTGCCCTAGCGGGCGGCGAGCAGTTCTTC
TRBV30,-,TRBJ1-1,TRBD1,CAWTGQGLGGTEAFF,TGTGCCTGGACCGGACAGGGACTTGGGGGCACTGAAGCTTTCTTT
TRBV9,-,TRBJ2-7,TRBD1,CASSPRQGATYEQYF,TGTGCCAGCAGCCCACGACAGGGGGCAACCTACGAGCAGTACTTC
TRBV10-3,-,TRBJ1-1,TRBD1,CAISERDSWDTEAFF,TGTGCCATCAGTGAGAGGGACAGTTGGGACACTGAAGCTTTCTTT
TRBV29-1,-,TRBJ2-3,TRBD1,CSSGTVLTDTQYF,TGCAGCTCCGGGACAGTCCTCACAGATACGCAGTATTTT
TRBV7-8,-,TRBJ1-2,TRBD1,CASSMGTGTNPNYGYTF,TGTGCCAGCAGCATGGGGACAGGGACCAATCCTAACTATGGCTACACCTTC
TRBV7-9,-,TRBJ2-1,TRBD2,CASSVSGRRDEQFF,TGTGCCAGCAGCGTTAGCGGGAGAAGGGATGAGCAGTTCTTC
TRBV10-3,-,TRBJ2-7,TRBD2,CATSSGSSPEQYF,TGTGCCACTTCTAGCGGGAGTTCACCCGAGCAGTACTTC
TRBV7-2,many,TRBJ1-1,TRBD1,CASSLQGVVEAFF,TGTGCCAGCAGCTTACAGGGGGTCGTTGAAGCTTTCTTT
TRBV21-1,-,TRBJ2-1,-,CVTEDEQFF,TGTGTAACCGAGGATGAGCAGTTCTTC
TRBV5-1,-,TRBJ2-3,-,CASSRGEGTDTQYF,TGCGCCAGCAGCAGAGGGGAGGGCACAGATACGCAGTATTTT
TRBV29-1,-,TRBJ2-7,TRBD1,CSALRGDRLSYEQYF,TGCAGCGCCCTTCGCGGGGACAGGCTGTCCTACGAGCAGTACTTC
TRBV6-6,-,TRBJ1-1,-,CASSLQGLNTEAFF,TGTGCCAGCAGTCTACAGGGTTTGAACACTGAAGCTTTCTTT
TRBV28,few,TRBJ1-2,-,CASNYKRAGDGYTF,TGTGCCAGCAACTACAAGAGGGCGGGCGATGGCTACACCTTC
TRBV19,-,TRBJ2-7,-,CASSITGYYEQYF,TGTGCCAGTAGTATCACAGGGTACTACGAGCAGTACTTC
TRBV12-5,-,TRBJ1-1,-,CASGLGDGRTEAFF,TGTGCTAGTGGCCTCGGGGACGGGAGAACTGAAGCTTTCTTT
TRBV7-8,few,TRBJ2-7,-,CASSLRDFEQYF,TGTGCCAGCAGCCTCCGGGACTTCGAGCAGTACTTC
TRBV19,-,TRBJ1-4,-,CASRPWPGQHLNNEKLFF,TGTGCCAGTAGACCATGGCCAGGACAGCATTTGAATAATGAAAAACTGTTTTTT
TRBV6-5,-,TRBJ2-1,TRBD1,CASRYQQGSYNEQFF,TGTGCCAGCAGGTATCAACAGGGGAGCTACAATGAGCAGTTCTTC
TRBV7-3,-,TRBJ2-2,-,CASSFSRELGELFF,TGTGCCAGCAGCTTTTCCAGGGAACTCGGGGAGCTGTTTTTT
TRBV29-1,-,TRBJ1-1,-,CSARGMLNTEAFF,TGCAGCGCGAGAGGAATGTTGAACACTGAAGCTTTCTTT
TRBV19,-,TRBJ2-1,TRBD2,CASSMRGTYNEQFF,TGTGCCAGTAGTATGCGGGGGACCTACAATGAGCAGTTCTTC